The 24 T cell receptor beta chains reported below all come from one sample, sequenced in a study of cytomegalovirus exposure and HLA in healthy donors (TCRdb year 2017). Libraries were made using the immunoSEQ multiplex PCR assay. A mixture of 60 forward primers for TCR Vbeta segments and 13 reverse primers for TCR Jbeta segments was used in the multiplex PCR. The clones in this table, taken by TCRdb from immuneACCESS, are in-frame only. Not every clone is retained; where verified, under half of the shortfall comes from an unresolved V gene, and the cause of the rest is unknown. This sample is represented by roughly 200,000 clones; about 83% of them were singletons. The ten biggest clones cover about 1.7% of the sample. Sequencing used PBMCs. Receptors were obtained from a man aged 40-49 years in good health and CMV-seropositive.

This clone came up a few times. The rearrangement links TRBV29-1 to TRBJ2-5, with 8 bases that match TRBD1. CDR1 SQVTM and CDR2 ANQGSEA come from the germline V gene. J gave up 4 bases and V 7 bases, and 5 bases lay outside the gene matches. The CDR3 totals 12 residues. In DNA, the CDR3 is TGCAGCGCCCTGACAGGGGTAGAGACCCAGTACTTC. Translating gives CSALTGVETQYF.

The chain has TRBV2 and TRBJ1-4, with D unclear. V lost 3 bases, J lost 3 bases, and 5 bases lay in between. The CDR3 runs to 13 residues. The germline CDR1 and CDR2 sequences are SNHLY and FYNNEI. CDR3 amino acids: CASSDGANEKLFF. In nucleotides, the CDR3 is TGTGCCAGCAGTGACGGGGCTAATGAAAAACTGTTTTTT.

V gene TRBV30 combines with J gene TRBJ2-3; 8 bases agree with TRBD2. V shed 0 bases and J 10 bases; nucleotides not matched to a gene: 9. Germline assignment: CDR1 GTSNPN and CDR2 SVGIG (reference sequence). The CDR3 is 14 residues long. The CDR3 nucleotides are TGTGCCTGGAGTGTACCTAAAGCGGGAGTTGCGCAGTATTTT. Its protein is CAWSVPKAGVAQYF.

This clone was recorded only once. The rearrangement uses TRBV5-1 and TRBJ2-1; TRBD2 aligns across 8 bases. Germline trimming cut 1 base from V and 0 bases from J; bases unmatched to any gene: 3. Germline CDR1 and CDR2: SGHRS and YFSETQ. The CDR3 consists of 16 residues. The CDR3 DNA sequence: TGCGCCAGCAGCTTGCAAGCGGGGGCCTCCTACAATGAGCAGTTCTTC. It specifies CASSLQAGASYNEQFF.

This clone was recorded only once. The rearrangement links TRBV10-1 to TRBJ1-2; D is unresolved. Looked up from germline, CDR1 is WNHNN and CDR2 is SYGVQD (reference sequence). Trimming cost V 4 bases and J 6 bases, with 12 bases left between them. This CDR3 is built from 13 residues. Written as DNA, the CDR3 is TGCGCCAGCAGTGCGGCGGGAATGGATGGCTACACCTTC. Residues: CASSAAGMDGYTF.

This clone was recorded once. The gene calls are TRBV30 and TRBJ2-7, with TRBD2 identical over 9 bases. V lost 0 bases, J lost 5 bases, and 8 bases stayed unmatched. This CDR3 contains 15 residues. Germline V gives CDR1 GTSNPN, CDR2 SVGIG (reference sequence). CDR3 in amino acids: CAWSVSPAGGNEQYF. Written as DNA, the CDR3 is TGTGCCTGGAGTGTATCCCCAGCGGGAGGTAACGAGCAGTACTTC.

In this sample, this clone turned up a few times. This chain joins TRBV5-1 and TRBJ2-5, with D perhaps TRBD2 (7 bases). V lost 4 bases and J 5 bases, leaving 21 bases between the germline ends. The germline CDR1 and CDR2 sequences are SGHRS and YFSETQ. The CDR3 totals 16 residues. The CDR3 is CASSGGAGALMETQYF. In DNA form, the CDR3 reads TGCGCCAGCAGCGGGGGCGCGGGAGCCTTAATGGAGACCCAGTACTTC.

This clone was counted between two and nine times. This chain connects TRBV18 to TRBJ2-7; 7 bases align to TRBD1. With 3 bases clipped from V and 1 base from J, the junction kept 6 bases outside the gene matches. Germline CDR1 KGHSH, CDR2 LQKENI. This CDR3 spans 15 amino acids. Here the CDR3 DNA reads TGTGCCAGCTCACCCCAGGGACAGAAATCCTACGAGCAGTACTTC. It yields the protein CASSPQGQKSYEQYF.

The chain combines TRBV7-2 with TRBJ2-3; tentative D call: TRBD2 (5 bases). This CDR3 contains 14 residues. Germline assignment: CDR1 SGHTA and CDR2 FQGNSA. Deletions cut 3 bases from V and 1 base from J, with 8 bases between. CDR3 nucleotides: TGTGCCAGCAGCTTTGGGAGAGGCACAGATACGCAGTATTTT. Translation: CASSFGRGTDTQYF.

This clone was counted a single time. The chain uses TRBV6-5 and TRBJ2-5, with 12 positions matching TRBD2. Losses at the gene ends were 0 bases for V and 7 bases for J; bases not matched to a gene: 3. Germline values: CDR1 MNHEY, CDR2 SVGAGI. The CDR3 loop spans 15 amino acids. CDR3 sequence reads: CASSYSLLAGGTQYF. The CDR3 nucleotides read TGTGCCAGCAGTTACTCCCTACTAGCGGGAGGGACCCAGTACTTC.

This sequence joins TRBV19 and TRBJ1-1, with 7 bases lining up with TRBD1. In germline, CDR1 is LNHDA, CDR2 SQIVND (reference sequence). Trimming took 7 bases from V and 5 from J; bases not matched to a gene: 13. The CDR3 has 15 amino acids. As DNA, the CDR3 is TGTGCCAGTAATTCGAACCGGGACAGTGCAACTGAAGCTTTCTTT. Its translation is CASNSNRDSATEAFF.

This clone has a handful of counts. The chain recombines TRBV7-6 with TRBJ1-4; 12 bases match TRBD1. V trimming: 6 bases; J trimming: 8 bases; junction bases outside the gene matches: 10. From germline, CDR1 is SGHVS and CDR2 FNYEAQ. The CDR3 runs to 16 residues. CDR3 coding DNA: TGTGCCAGCAGTTCCGGGACAGGGGGCGCAGAGGAAAAACTGTTTTTT. Its protein is CASSSGTGGAEEKLFF.

This clone occurred once. The chain is built from TRBV9 and TRBJ2-6, with TRBD1 matching 8 bases. The J segment lost 4 bases and the V segment lost 3 bases, leaving 9 bases of the junction unmatched. The germline V gene encodes CDR1 SGDLS and CDR2 YYNGEE. The CDR3 totals 17 residues. The CDR3 sequence is CASSARDRSWGANVLTF. The CDR3 DNA follows: TGTGCCAGCAGCGCCCGGGACAGGTCGTGGGGGGCCAACGTCCTGACTTTC.

DNA for the CDR3: TGCGCCAGCAGCTTAGCGGGGTTAGACAATGAGCAGTTCTTC. It specifies CASSLAGLDNEQFF. This chain connects TRBV5-1 to TRBJ2-1; 7 bases are shared with TRBD2. V trimming: 2 bases; J trimming: 5 bases; junction bases outside the gene matches: 4. The CDR3 spans 14 residues. Germline assignment: CDR1 SGHRS and CDR2 YFSETQ.

The J gene is TRBJ2-7, the V gene TRBV6-5, with TRBD2 as a possible D gene (6 bases). Germline V gene lookup returns CDR1 MNHEY and CDR2 SVGAGI. This CDR3 is 14 amino acids long. V lost 6 bases, J lost 2 bases, and 14 bases lay in between. The CDR3, as DNA: TGTGCCAGCAGGCCCCCGGGAGCTACCTACGAGCAGTACTTC. Translation gives CASRPPGATYEQYF.

The chain carries TRBV10-3 and TRBJ2-7, with a weak D call TRBD2 (7 bases). The ends were cut back, 6 bases at V and 2 bases at J, with 17 bases in the middle. The CDR3 extends over 15 amino acids. Looked up from germline, CDR1 is ENHRY and CDR2 is SYGVKD. The CDR3 DNA sequence: TGTGCCATCAGGGGTGGGGGGGCGAATACCTACGAGCAGTACTTC. Encoded protein: CAIRGGGANTYEQYF.

The chain joins TRBV19 to TRBJ2-1, with 10 nucleotides matching TRBD2. Germline V CDR1 and CDR2: LNHDA, SQIVND (reference sequence). With V trimmed by 5 bases and J by 8 bases, 9 bases remained unmatched. The CDR3 has 15 amino acids. CDR3 protein: CASSAPSGGGYEQFF. The CDR3 nucleotides are TGTGCCAGTAGTGCCCCTAGCGGGGGAGGCTATGAGCAGTTCTTC.

The chain is built from TRBV30 and TRBJ2-7, with D maybe TRBD2 (6 bases). The CDR3 totals 13 residues. The germline V gene has CDR1 GTSNPN and CDR2 SVGIG (reference sequence). The V and J ends lost 4 bases and 5 bases respectively, with 15 bases between them. The CDR3 nucleotides read TGTGCCTGGACCGGGACTTCCGCCCACGAGCAGTACTTC. Amino acids: CAWTGTSAHEQYF.

The chain links TRBV7-9 to TRBJ1-4, with D unresolved. V was cut by 4 bases and J by 6 bases, with 9 bases left in between. The germline V gene has CDR1 SEHNR and CDR2 FQNEAQ (reference sequence). This CDR3 contains 13 residues. CDR3 sequence reads: CASSSRHYEKLFF. CDR3 sequence (DNA): TGTGCCAGCAGCTCGAGACATTATGAAAAACTGTTTTTT.

J is TRBJ2-7 and V is TRBV6-6; 12 bases are shared with TRBD2. Looked up from germline, CDR1 is MNHNY and CDR2 is SVGAGI (reference sequence). CDR3 size: 15 residues. Unmatched junction bases numbered 7, after V lost 5 bases and J lost 5 bases. The DNA of the CDR3 is TGTGCCAGCAGTAACCCTAGCGGGAGGGCCCACGAGCAGTACTTC. Its translation is CASSNPSGRAHEQYF.

This chain joins TRBV6-1 and TRBJ2-1; D is ambiguous. The CDR3 has 12 amino acids. V lost 4 bases and J 2 bases, leaving 3 bases between the germline ends. Germline V gene sequence: CDR1 MNHNS, CDR2 SASEGT. The CDR3 region has the DNA TGTGCCAGCAGTGCTGCCTACAATGAGCAGTTCTTC. Encoded protein: CASSAAYNEQFF.

The rearrangement joins TRBV6-5 to TRBJ1-4; perhaps TRBD1 as D (6 bases). The CDR3 is made up of 15 amino acids. Germline assignment: CDR1 MNHEY and CDR2 SVGAGI. Trimming left V 0 bases short and J 6 bases short, with 11 bases between. CDR3 amino acids: CASSYSGASHEKLFF. CDR3 sequence (DNA): TGTGCCAGCAGTTACTCGGGGGCTTCCCATGAAAAACTGTTTTTT.

This chain joins TRBV18 and TRBJ1-3, with a tentative D call TRBD1 (5 bases). The germline V and J ends were trimmed by 0 bases and 0 bases, with 24 bases remaining between them. The CDR3 spans 21 residues. Per the germline V gene, CDR1 is KGHSH and CDR2 is LQKENI. In DNA form, the CDR3 reads TGTGCCAGCTCACCACCGGGCAGGAACGCGAACCCCGGGGGCTCTGGAAACACCATATATTTT. Residues: CASSPPGRNANPGGSGNTIYF. The whole variable domain, filled in from reference TRBV18 and TRBJ1-3, reads NAGVMQNPRHLVRRRGQEARLRCSPMKGHSHVYWYRQLPEEGLKFMVYLQKENIIDESGMPKERFSAEFPKEGPSILRIQQVVRGDSAAYFCASSPPGRNANPGGSGNTIYFGEGSWLTVV.

This rearrangement joins TRBV6-5 to TRBJ2-1, with no clear D. This CDR3 has 16 residues. V lost 0 bases and J lost 4, with 13 bases in between. Germline V CDR1 and CDR2: MNHEY, SVGAGI. This chain's CDR3 is CASSYSMAESYNEQFF. The CDR3 DNA follows: TGTGCCAGCAGTTACTCGATGGCAGAATCATACAATGAGCAGTTCTTC.